The rows below give T cell receptor beta chains drawn from one sample of a study of T cell repertoires in cytomegalovirus infection. MiXCR, run by TCRdb on the reads, gives a single entry per CDR3 protein. The sample contains 200,000 to 300,000 distinct CDR3 sequences, around 8.7% of which appear only once. The sequenced sample was PBMCs. Every receptor here comes from a human donor in good health (CMV status not recorded). Some clones in this sample may be carry-over from other donors' samples. The CDR3 runs from the conserved cysteine through the conserved F or W. D genes are given only for firm matches. Clone size is given for some rows only: seen once, a few or many times, or a class if the clone is expanded.

J,V,size,D,CDR3,DNA
TRBJ1-2,TRBV7-9,NA,NA,CASSLVQGANYGYTF,TGTGCCAGCAGCTTAGTTCAGGGAGCTAACTATGGCTACACCTTC
TRBJ1-2,TRBV5-6,NA,NA,CASSSTARYGYTF,TGTGCCAGCAGCTCGACAGCCCGCTATGGCTACACCTTC
TRBJ1-4,TRBV19,NA,TRBD1,CASTMGDRNLFF,TGTGCCAGTACCATGGGGGACAGAAACTTGTTTTTT
TRBJ2-1,TRBV7-6,many,TRBD2,CASSSAGTSGSKQFF,TGTGCCAGCAGCTCCGCGGGGACTAGCGGGAGCAAGCAGTTCTTC
TRBJ1-1,TRBV5-1,few,NA,CASSFFSRNTEAFF,TGCGCCAGCAGCTTCTTTTCCAGGAACACTGAAGCTTTCTTT
TRBJ2-3,TRBV10-3,NA,NA,CAISESGGDTQYF,TGTGCCATCAGTGAGTCTGGGGGAGATACGCAGTATTTT
TRBJ2-7,TRBV28,many,TRBD1,CASSTTGARYEQYF,TGTGCCAGCAGTACGACAGGGGCCCGTTACGAGCAGTACTTC
TRBJ2-5,TRBV11-2,many,NA,CASSLGRLETQYF,TGTGCCAGCAGCTTAGGACGTTTAGAGACCCAGTACTTC
TRBJ2-1,TRBV14,few,TRBD2,CASSPLTGGPNEQFF,TGTGCCAGCAGCCCCCTGACGGGAGGACCCAATGAGCAGTTCTTC
TRBJ2-5,TRBV18,few,NA,CASSPGQLKTQYF,TGTGCCAGCTCACCCGGACAGCTGAAGACCCAGTACTTC
TRBJ2-2,TRBV12-3/TRBV12-4,many,NA,CASTIAGAPGELFF,TGTGCCAGCACCATCGCGGGGGCGCCCGGGGAGCTGTTTTTT
TRBJ1-6,TRBV20-1,NA,NA,CSAQTTQHVMSPLHF,TGCAGTGCTCAGACGACCCAGCACGTGATGTCACCCCTCCACTTT
TRBJ2-5,TRBV6-2/TRBV6-3,many,TRBD2,CASRQTSGRAETQYF,TGTGCCAGCAGACAAACTAGCGGGAGAGCGGAGACCCAGTACTTC
TRBJ2-7,TRBV6-2/TRBV6-3,many,NA,CASTLGQRWYF,TGTGCCAGCACACTAGGACAGAGATGGTACTTC
TRBJ2-1,TRBV7-2,many,NA,CAITASGNEQFF,TGTGCCATCACCGCAAGCGGCAATGAGCAGTTCTTC
TRBJ2-1,TRBV2,many,NA,CASSEGGLSLNEQFF,TGTGCCAGCAGTGAAGGAGGGTTGAGTCTCAATGAGCAGTTCTTC
TRBJ2-2,TRBV12-3/TRBV12-4,many,TRBD2,CASSLWTSGVAGELFF,TGTGCCAGCAGTTTATGGACTAGCGGTGTGGCCGGGGAGCTGTTTTTT
TRBJ2-3,TRBV7-2,few,TRBD2,CASSSTSGGTADTQYF,TGTGCCAGCAGCTCAACTAGCGGGGGGACCGCAGATACGCAGTATTTT
TRBJ2-2,TRBV20-1,few,NA,CSAARGTPRGGELFF,TGCAGTGCAGCCAGAGGGACTCCTCGGGGAGGGGAGCTGTTTTTT
TRBJ2-6,TRBV6-2/TRBV6-3,many,TRBD2,CASSPAGGSGANVLTF,TGTGCCAGCAGCCCAGCGGGAGGCTCTGGGGCCAACGTCCTGACTTTC
TRBJ1-1,TRBV18,NA,TRBD1,CASSPRQGARNTEAFF,TGTGCCAGCTCTCCTAGACAGGGGGCAAGGAACACTGAAGCTTTCTTT
TRBJ2-7,TRBV20-1,few,TRBD1,CSATGTGGYEQYF,TGCAGTGCAACCGGGACAGGGGGCTACGAGCAGTACTTC
TRBJ1-1,TRBV29-1,NA,NA,CSAAGGHLNTEAFF,TGCAGCGCGGCGGGGGGACACCTCAACACTGAAGCTTTCTTT
TRBJ2-2,TRBV7-2,many,NA,CASSPSGELFF,TGTGCCAGCAGTCCGTCGGGGGAGCTGTTTTTT
TRBJ2-1,TRBV5-1,NA,NA,CASRLGVGDNEQFF,TGCGCCAGCAGGCTTGGAGTGGGAGACAATGAGCAGTTCTTC
TRBJ2-3,TRBV6-2/TRBV6-3,NA,NA,CASRQPDTDTQYF,TGTGCCAGCAGACAACCGGACACAGATACGCAGTATTTT
TRBJ1-5,TRBV7-2,many,TRBD1,CASSLGQSYNQPQHF,TGTGCCAGCAGCTTGGGACAGAGCTACAATCAGCCCCAGCATTTT
TRBJ2-3,TRBV27,many,TRBD2,CASAVDSRPSGNTQYF,TGTGCCAGCGCTGTTGATAGCCGACCGAGCGGGAATACGCAGTATTTT
TRBJ2-7,TRBV12-3/TRBV12-4,many,NA,CASSTDNEQYF,TGTGCCAGCAGTACCGATAACGAGCAGTACTTC
TRBJ1-5,TRBV11-2,many,NA,CASSERAGASQPQHF,TGTGCCAGCAGTGAGCGGGCCGGGGCTTCTCAGCCCCAGCATTTT
TRBJ2-7,TRBV11-2,many,NA,CASSFRSTSYEQYF,TGTGCCAGCAGCTTTCGGTCGACCTCCTACGAGCAGTACTTC
TRBJ1-6,TRBV20-1,NA,NA,CSARDLTEDNSPLHF,TGCAGTGCTAGAGATCTGACGGAAGATAATTCACCCCTCCACTTT
TRBJ2-5,TRBV7-2,many,TRBD2,CASSPLGAGVKETQYF,TGTGCCAGCAGCCCCCTTGGCGCGGGAGTGAAAGAGACCCAGTACTTC
TRBJ2-1,TRBV5-5,many,NA,CASSLVVSSTSYNEQFF,TGTGCCAGCAGCTTGGTTGTCAGTTCTACTTCCTACAATGAGCAGTTCTTC
TRBJ1-2,TRBV19,NA,TRBD1,CASSDRAPNYGYTF,TGTGCCAGCTCTGACAGGGCTCCCAACTATGGCTACACCTTC
TRBJ1-2,TRBV20-1,many,NA,CSAREVGDYGYTF,TGCAGTGCTAGAGAGGTCGGCGACTATGGCTACACCTTC
TRBJ2-3,TRBV12-3/TRBV12-4,NA,TRBD2,CASSRLAGIPDTQYF,TGTGCCAGCAGTCGACTAGCGGGGATTCCAGATACGCAGTATTTT
TRBJ2-1,TRBV7-8,many,NA,CASSVGSLPYNEQFF,TGTGCCAGCAGCGTCGGGAGTTTACCTTACAATGAGCAGTTCTTC